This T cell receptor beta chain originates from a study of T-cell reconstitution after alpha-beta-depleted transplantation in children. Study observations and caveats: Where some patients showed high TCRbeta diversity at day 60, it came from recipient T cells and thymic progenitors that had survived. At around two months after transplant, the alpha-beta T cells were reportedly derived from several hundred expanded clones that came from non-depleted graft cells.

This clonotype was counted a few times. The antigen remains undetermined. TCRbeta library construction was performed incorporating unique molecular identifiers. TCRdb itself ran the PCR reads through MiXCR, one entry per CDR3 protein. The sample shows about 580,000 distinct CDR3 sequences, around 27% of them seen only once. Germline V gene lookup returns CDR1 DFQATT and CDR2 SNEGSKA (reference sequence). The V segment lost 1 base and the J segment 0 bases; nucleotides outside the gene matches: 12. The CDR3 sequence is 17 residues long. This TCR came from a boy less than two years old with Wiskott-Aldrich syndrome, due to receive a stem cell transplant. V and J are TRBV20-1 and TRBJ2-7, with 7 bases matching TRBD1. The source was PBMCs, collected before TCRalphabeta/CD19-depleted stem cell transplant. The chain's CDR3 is CSARGTGQNLFSYEQYF. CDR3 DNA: TGCAGTGCTAGAGGGACGGGACAGAATTTATTCTCCTACGAGCAGTACTTC.